Listed here is a single T cell receptor (beta chain). The target antigen is unknown. This record comes from a study of cytomegalovirus exposure and HLA in healthy donors. Sequenced by immunoSEQ multiplex PCR; TCRdb stores in-frame clones only, minus some. Among about 160,000 clones listed, about 95% were seen once. General study results and limits: One later analysis, an examination of the 120 or so validation repertoires, found that first-cohort TCR clusters tended to co-occur in them.

With V trimmed by 2 bases and J by 0 bases, 3 bases remained unmatched. The CDR3 contains 16 residues. Germline loops: CDR1 MNHEY, CDR2 SMNVEV (reference sequence). The sequence was collected from a woman aged 18-29 years in good health and CMV-seronegative. The chain combines TRBV27 with TRBJ2-1, with 8 bases lining up with TRBD2. The source material was PBMCs. CDR3 DNA: TGTGCCAGCAGTTTAGCGGGGGGTCCCTCCTACAATGAGCAGTTCTTC. Its translation is CASSLAGGPSYNEQFF.